Presented here are 27 T cell receptor beta chains from one specimen sequenced in a study of PD-L1 blockade in urothelial cancer. The time point denotes: pretreatment peripheral blood. Profiling relied on immunoSEQ multiplex PCR, and the TCRdb table lists in-frame clones only, not all of them. The sample carries 49,000 or so clones, about 86% recorded once. The specimen was PBMCs, collected around atezolizumab (anti-PD-L1) treatment. The receptors were sampled from a man between 60 and 70 years old with urothelial cancer.

CDR3 loop: CASSQESASGKQYF. The CDR3 DNA reads TGCGCCAGCAGCCAAGAATCGGCTAGCGGGAAGCAGTATTTT. The rearrangement links TRBV4-1 to TRBJ2-3, with TRBD2 matching over 9 bases. The CDR3 is 14 amino acids. Germline CDR1 MGHRA, CDR2 YSYEKL. V was clipped by 0 bases and J by 11 bases; unmatched bases: 6.

This chain connects TRBV18 to TRBJ2-7, with a weak D call TRBD1 (7 bases). Trimming stripped 3 bases from V and 2 bases from J, with 14 bases between. CDR1 KGHSH and CDR2 LQKENI come from the germline V gene. The CDR3 loop spans 15 amino acids. CDR3 sequence: CASSPSAGGTYEQYF. In DNA, the CDR3 is TGTGCCAGCTCACCTTCCGCAGGGGGGACCTACGAGCAGTACTTC.

J is TRBJ1-1 and V is TRBV4-2; possibly TRBD1 for D (5 bases). The CDR3 extends over 14 amino acids. The germline V and J ends were trimmed by 4 bases and 4 bases, with 13 bases remaining between them. Per germline, CDR1 LGHNA and CDR2 YNFKEQ. In DNA, the CDR3 is TGTGCCAGCAGCCGAGACAGTTTCCCCACTGAAGCTTTCTTT. Translating gives CASSRDSFPTEAFF.

This clone was counted between two and nine times. The chain recombines TRBV30 with TRBJ1-1, with TRBD1 matching over 7 bases. The germline V gene has CDR1 GTSNPN and CDR2 SVGIG (reference sequence). This CDR3 is built from 13 residues. CDR3 protein: CAREGGRDSEAFF. As DNA, the CDR3 is TGTGCTCGCGAAGGGGGCAGGGACTCTGAAGCTTTCTTT.

V is TRBV4-2 and J is TRBJ1-2, with 11 bases that match TRBD1. CDR3 length equals 17 residues. From germline, CDR1 is LGHNA and CDR2 YNFKEQ. The V segment lost 1 base and the J segment 3 bases; nucleotides outside the gene matches: 7. The CDR3 region is CASSQGTGGVKDYGYTF. CDR3 DNA: TGTGCCAGCAGCCAAGGGACAGGGGGCGTTAAGGACTATGGCTACACCTTC.

The chain links TRBV4-3 to TRBJ1-3; TRBD1 matches 7 bases. CDR3 length: 15 amino acids. Per germline, CDR1 LGHNA and CDR2 YSLEER. The J segment lost 8 bases and the V segment lost 0 bases, leaving 7 bases of the junction unmatched. The CDR3 DNA reads as TGCGCCAGCAGCCAAGAACTGGCAGGGACAGACACCATATATTTT. Protein: CASSQELAGTDTIYF.

The chain has TRBV27 and TRBJ1-3, with a possible D match to TRBD1 (5 bases). The germline V gene encodes CDR1 MNHEY and CDR2 SMNVEV (reference sequence). The CDR3 is made up of 17 amino acids. The V end was cut by 4 bases, the J end by 7 bases, with 23 bases between. The DNA of the CDR3 is TGTGCCAGCAGTTCCCACCGGGACTTCTCAACTTGGAACACCATATATTTT. Residues: CASSSHRDFSTWNTIYF.

The chain combines TRBV2 with TRBJ1-1, with D possibly being TRBD1 (5 bases). Germline CDR1 is SNHLY and CDR2 is FYNNEI. The CDR3 is 14 amino acids. The V and J ends lost 8 bases and 0 bases respectively, with 13 bases between them. CDR3: CASWAGNMNTEAFF. DNA of the CDR3: TGTGCCAGCTGGGCAGGGAACATGAACACTGAAGCTTTCTTT.

This clone has only one observation. The chain has TRBV10-2 and TRBJ1-1, with 7 bases matching TRBD1. Germline V gene sequence: CDR1 WSHSY, CDR2 SAAADI. This CDR3 is built from 17 residues. With 2 bases clipped from V and 0 bases from J, the junction kept 9 bases outside the gene matches. The CDR3 sequence is CASSELPGGTVNTEAFF. The CDR3 nucleotides read TGCGCCAGCAGTGAGCTTCCAGGGGGGACAGTGAACACTGAAGCTTTCTTT.

By frequency in the sample, this clone is medium-sized. The V gene is TRBV6-1, the J gene TRBJ2-3; a weak D match, TRBD1 (6 bases). Germline V gene sequence: CDR1 MNHNS, CDR2 SASEGT. Between the trimmed V and J ends, which lost 6 bases and 0 bases, there was a span of 10 bases. CDR3 length: 14 amino acids. The CDR3 bases are TGTGCCAGCAGGGACAGCACTAGCACAGATACGCAGTATTTT. It translates to CASRDSTSTDTQYF.

This chain links TRBV19 with TRBJ2-2, with no clear D. V lost 3 bases to trimming and J lost 13 bases, with 15 bases between them. Germline V gives CDR1 LNHDA, CDR2 SQIVND (reference sequence). The length of the CDR3 is 13 residues. The CDR3 protein is CASSIETLKPLFF. In DNA, the CDR3 is TGTGCCAGTAGTATCGAGACATTAAAGCCGCTGTTTTTT.

The V call is TRBV5-5, the J call TRBJ1-4; D not certain. This CDR3 is built from 15 residues. Looked up from germline, CDR1 is SGHKS and CDR2 is YYEKEE (reference sequence). V was clipped by 4 bases and J by 4 bases, with 14 bases between them. CDR3 residues: CASSPPRNLNEKLFF. The CDR3, as DNA: TGTGCCAGCAGCCCCCCCAGGAACCTTAATGAAAAACTGTTTTTT.

The chain carries TRBV5-6 and TRBJ2-2; 9 nucleotides line up with TRBD2. The CDR3 spans 15 residues. Looked up from germline, CDR1 is SGHDT and CDR2 is YYEEEE. Trimming at V came to 4 bases and at J to 6 bases, leaving 7 bases not matched to a gene. The CDR3 sequence: CASSRGGAGAGELFF. CDR3 DNA: TGTGCCAGCAGCCGCGGGGGGGCCGGGGCCGGGGAGCTGTTTTTT. Complete variable domain (other parts from reference TRBV5-6 and TRBJ2-2): DAGVTQSPTHLIKTRGQQVTLRCSPKSGHDTVSWYQQALGQGPQFIFQYYEEEERQRGNFPDRFSGHQFPNYSSELNVNALLLGDSALYLCASSRGGAGAGELFFGEGSRLTVL.

The chain links TRBV6-1 to TRBJ2-1; tentatively, D is TRBD1 (6 bases). Between the trimmed V and J ends, which lost 6 bases and 4 bases, there was a span of 13 bases. This CDR3 is built from 14 residues. In germline, CDR1 is MNHNS, CDR2 SASEGT. CDR3 nucleotides: TGTGCCAGCAGCGTTATGGGGGCTTACAATGAGCAGTTCTTC. Its translation is CASSVMGAYNEQFF.

The chain joins TRBV5-1 to TRBJ1-1, with 12 bases aligning to TRBD1. Germline V gene lookup returns CDR1 SGHRS and CDR2 YFSETQ. This CDR3 is 15 amino acids long. The V and J ends lost 4 bases and 1 base, in that order; junction bases with no gene match: 2. The CDR3 DNA follows: TGCGCCAGCAGCCAGGGACAGGGGGCGAACACTGAAGCTTTCTTT. This translates into CASSQGQGANTEAFF.

The chain recombines TRBV6-5 with TRBJ2-5; D ambiguous. The CDR3 is made up of 13 amino acids. The V gene's germline CDR1 is MNHEY and CDR2 SVGAGI. Trimming shortened V by 1 base and J by 1 base, and 4 bases separated the two germline ends. The CDR3: CASSYFIQETQYF. The CDR3 DNA sequence: TGTGCCAGCAGTTACTTTATCCAAGAGACCCAGTACTTC.

The CDR3 DNA is TGTGCCAGCAGCTCGGGACAGGGGAACGAAAAACTGTTTTTT. Its translation: CASSSGQGNEKLFF. The chain employs TRBV6-5 and TRBJ1-4; 10 nucleotides align to TRBD1. This CDR3 is 14 amino acids long. The V gene's germline CDR1 is MNHEY and CDR2 SVGAGI. J lost 8 bases, V lost 6 bases, and 6 bases had no gene match.

This chain uses TRBV5-4 with TRBJ1-2, with 7 bases aligning to TRBD1. The germline V gene has CDR1 SGHNT and CDR2 YYREEE (reference sequence). The CDR3 runs 13 residues. J was trimmed by 1 base and V by 4 bases; bases with no gene match: 1. CDR3 nucleotide sequence: TGTGCCAGCAGCCGACAGGGTAACTATGGCTACACCTTC. It yields the protein CASSRQGNYGYTF.

This rearrangement joins TRBV10-3 to TRBJ1-3; 9 bases align to TRBD1. This CDR3 comprises 16 residues. The trim removed 1 base at V and 3 bases at J, leaving 4 bases unmatched. CDR1 and CDR2 from the germline V gene are ENHRY and SYGVKD. The CDR3 reads CAISEFTGGFGNTIYF. In DNA form, the CDR3 reads TGTGCCATCAGTGAGTTTACAGGGGGCTTTGGAAACACCATATATTTT.

The J gene is TRBJ2-3, the V gene TRBV10-1, with 7 bases fitting TRBD1. The ends lost 5 bases at V and 4 bases at J; junction bases unmatched: 12. CDR3 length equals 16 residues. CDR1 and CDR2 (germline): WNHNN, SYGVQD (reference sequence). The CDR3 DNA follows: TGCGCCAGCAGTCCAAACAGGGGTCCCAGGGCAGATACGCAGTATTTT. Residues: CASSPNRGPRADTQYF.

This chain links TRBV6-4 with TRBJ2-1; TRBD2 matches 7 bases. The CDR3 is 15 amino acids. The V and J ends lost 3 bases and 6 bases, in that order; junction bases with no gene match: 8. CDR1 MRHNA and CDR2 SNTAGT come from the germline V gene. The CDR3 DNA is TGTGCCAGCAGTGATGGTGGGAGGGACCTCAATGAGCAGTTCTTC. Amino acids: CASSDGGRDLNEQFF.

The genes are TRBV7-9 and TRBJ2-5; 7 bases align to TRBD1. V was clipped by 3 bases and J by 3 bases; unmatched bases: 10. This CDR3 has 16 amino acids. Germline CDR1 reads SEHNR; CDR2 reads FQNEAQ (reference sequence). CDR3 nucleotide sequence: TGTGCCAGCAGCTTTTTGGTGACAGGGACAAAAGAGACCCAGTACTTC. Translated: CASSFLVTGTKETQYF. Together with reference TRBV7-9 and TRBJ2-5, the CDR3 gives the full variable domain: DTGVSQNPRHKITKRGQNVTFRCDPISEHNRLYWYRQTLGQGPEFLTYFQNEAQLEKSRLLSDRFSAERPKGSFSTLEIQRTEQGDSAMYLCASSFLVTGTKETQYFGPGTRLLVL.

The CDR3 DNA is TGTGCCTGGAGGAGCCCGAAACTGAAGAACACTGAAGCTTTCTTT. It yields the protein CAWRSPKLKNTEAFF. The J gene is TRBJ1-1, the V gene TRBV30; D is uncertain. Germline V lookup: CDR1 GTSNPN, CDR2 SVGIG (reference sequence). This CDR3 region has 15 residues. V was shortened by 3 bases and J by 1 base, with 15 bases between the two germline ends.

The chain carries TRBV9 and TRBJ2-7; no clear D. Germline values: CDR1 SGDLS, CDR2 YYNGEE. With 4 bases removed from V and 7 bases from J, the gap between germline ends came to 9 bases. The CDR3 runs 11 residues. CDR3 bases: TGTGCCAGCAGCTCAGGTTGGGAGCAGTACTTC. The encoded protein is CASSSGWEQYF.

The gene calls are TRBV19 and TRBJ2-7; D possibly corresponds to TRBD1 (5 bases). The V end was cut by 6 bases, the J end by 1 base, with 10 bases between. CDR1 is LNHDA, CDR2 SQIVND, per germline (reference sequence). The CDR3 is made up of 13 amino acids. In nucleotides, the CDR3 is TGTGCCAGTAGAGGGGCATCATCCTACGAGCAGTACTTC. This encodes CASRGASSYEQYF.

The chain recombines TRBV5-1 with TRBJ2-2; tentatively, D is TRBD1 (5 bases). Germline V gene data show CDR1 as SGHRS and CDR2 as YFSETQ. This CDR3 has 13 residues. Trimming took off 3 bases at V and 5 bases at J, with 8 bases between the two ends. DNA for the CDR3: TGCGCCAGCAGCTCCCGACAGACCGGGGAGCTGTTTTTT. Translation gives CASSSRQTGELFF.

This chain uses TRBV9 with TRBJ1-6; maybe TRBD1 (5 bases). The ends were cut back, 4 bases at V and 9 bases at J, with 20 bases in the middle. This CDR3 is built from 16 residues. Germline lookup yields CDR1 SGDLS and CDR2 YYNGEE. The CDR3 is CASSPGRGQGFSPLHF. The DNA of the CDR3 is TGTGCCAGCAGCCCCGGGCGTGGCCAGGGTTTTTCACCCCTCCACTTT.